This TCR beta chain is drawn from a study of blood T cells in healthy people across ages. Study outcomes and limitations: There were more naive CD4+ cells and higher diversity in long-lived donors than in aged donors.

Sample-barcoded 5' priming and a J-beta primer mix drove a second PCR of about 6 to 11 cycles. TCRdb reprocessed the 5' RACE reads via MiXCR and lists one record per CDR3 protein. The sample yields 1.5 million to 2 million distinct CDR3 sequences, about 50% seen once. As for this clonotype: The target antigen is unknown.

V was trimmed by 11 bases and J by 3 bases, leaving 16 bases between them. CDR3 size: 13 residues. Germline CDR1 and CDR2: KGHSH and LQKENI. Isolation of PBMCs gave at least 6 million cells per sample. The V gene is TRBV18, the J gene TRBJ1-2, with D possibly matching TRBD1 (5 bases). The sample taken for sequencing was blood. This receptor was identified in a woman between 40 and 50 years old in good health. The CDR3 DNA is TGTGCCGCCGGGACGGGATCAGACTATGGCTACACCTTC. Protein product: CAAGTGSDYGYTF.